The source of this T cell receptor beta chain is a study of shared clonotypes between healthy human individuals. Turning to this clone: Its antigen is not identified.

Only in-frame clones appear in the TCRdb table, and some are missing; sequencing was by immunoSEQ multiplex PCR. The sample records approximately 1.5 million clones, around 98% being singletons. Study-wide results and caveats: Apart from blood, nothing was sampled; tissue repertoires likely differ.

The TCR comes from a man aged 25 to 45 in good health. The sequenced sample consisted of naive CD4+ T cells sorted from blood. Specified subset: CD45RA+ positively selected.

CDR3 sequence reads: CAWSARGHQNEKLFF. CDR3 coding DNA: TGTGCCTGGAGTGCACGGGGACACCAGAATGAAAAACTGTTTTTT. The V and J genes are TRBV30 and TRBJ1-4, with D perhaps matching TRBD1 (6 bases). The ends were cut back, 1 base at V and 5 bases at J, with 14 bases in the middle. The CDR3 is made up of 15 amino acids. Germline CDR1 and CDR2: GTSNPN and SVGIG (reference sequence).